These 2 T cell receptor beta chains were sequenced from one sample in a study of cytomegalovirus exposure and HLA in healthy donors. Researchers ran the PCR with 60 Vbeta and 13 Jbeta primers. The protocol was immunoSEQ multiplex PCR, while the TCRdb copy is restricted to in-frame clones and leaves out a portion. The sample lists 150,000 to 200,000 clones, 77% seen once, with 1.5% to 2% in the top ten. Sequences were obtained from PBMCs. The receptors here all came from a woman in her twenties or thirties in good health and CMV-seronegative.

This chain joins TRBV5-1 and TRBJ1-3; 7 nucleotides match TRBD1. The CDR3 sequence is 13 residues long. CDR1 is SGHRS, CDR2 YFSETQ, per germline. The ends lost 8 bases at V and 0 bases at J; junction bases unmatched: 2. The CDR3 is CASQGDSGNTIYF. DNA for the CDR3: TGCGCCAGTCAGGGGGACTCTGGAAACACCATATATTTT.

The J gene is TRBJ1-3, the V gene TRBV28; D unresolved. V lost 6 bases, J lost 0 bases, and 9 bases lay in between. The CDR3 runs to 14 residues. Germline V gene data show CDR1 as MDHEN and CDR2 as SYDVKM. CDR3 nucleotide sequence: TGTGCCAGCAGGAAACAGAGCTCTGGAAACACCATATATTTT. Translating gives CASRKQSSGNTIYF. Using reference TRBV28 and TRBJ1-3 for the parts outside the CDR3, the full variable domain is DVKVTQSSRYLVKRTGEKVFLECVQDMDHENMFWYRQDPGLGLRLIYFSYDVKMKEKGDIPEGYSVSREKKERFSLILESASTNQTSMYLCASRKQSSGNTIYFGEGSWLTVV.